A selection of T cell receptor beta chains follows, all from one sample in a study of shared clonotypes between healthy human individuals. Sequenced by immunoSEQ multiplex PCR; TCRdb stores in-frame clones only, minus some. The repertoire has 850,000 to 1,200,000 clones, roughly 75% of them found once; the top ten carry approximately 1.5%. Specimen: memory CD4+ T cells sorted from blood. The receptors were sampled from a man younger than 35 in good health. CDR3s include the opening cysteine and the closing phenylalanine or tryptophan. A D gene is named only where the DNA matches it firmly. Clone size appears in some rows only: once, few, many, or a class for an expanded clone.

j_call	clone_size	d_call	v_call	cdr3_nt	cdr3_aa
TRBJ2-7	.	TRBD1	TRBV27	TGTGCCAGCAGTCTCCGGGACAGGGGGGTCTACGAGCAGTACTTC	CASSLRDRGVYEQYF
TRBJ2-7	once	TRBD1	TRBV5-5	TGTGCCAGCAGCTTTGGGTGGGACAGTTCCTACGAGCAGTACTTC	CASSFGWDSSYEQYF
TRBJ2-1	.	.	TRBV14	TGTGCCAGCACCGTCTTAGGGGTAGGGCACAATGAGCAGTTCTTC	CASTVLGVGHNEQFF
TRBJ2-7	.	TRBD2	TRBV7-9	TGTGCCAGCAGCTTAGGAGCGGGAGGGCCCGAGCAGTACTTC	CASSLGAGGPEQYF
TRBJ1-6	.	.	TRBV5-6	TGTGCCAGCAGCCGCAGGTATAACTCCTATAATTCACCCCTCCACTTT	CASSRRYNSYNSPLHF
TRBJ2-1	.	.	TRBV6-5	TGTGCCAGCGCTAACGGGAGATTCGAGAATGAGCAGTTCTTC	CASANGRFENEQFF
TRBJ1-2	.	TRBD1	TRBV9	TGTGCCAGCAGCAGGGATGACAGGGGGCGTAGCTATGGCTACACCTTC	CASSRDDRGRSYGYTF
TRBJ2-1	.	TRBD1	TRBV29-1	TGCAGCGTCGGACAGGGGTACAATGAGCAGTTCTTC	CSVGQGYNEQFF
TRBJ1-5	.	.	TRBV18	TGTGCCAGCTCACCGTCAGGTAGCAATCAGCCCCAGCATTTT	CASSPSGSNQPQHF
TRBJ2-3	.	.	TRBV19	TGTGCCAGTAGTATACGCTCTTCCTATAGCACAGATACGCAGTATTTT	CASSIRSSYSTDTQYF
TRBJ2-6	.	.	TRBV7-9	TGTGCCAGCAGCTCAATCAGGCGATCCGCCAACGTCCTGACTTTC	CASSSIRRSANVLTF
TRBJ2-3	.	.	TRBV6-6	TGTGCCAGCAGTTCGAACCTTTGGGCACCCACAGATACGCAGTATTTT	CASSSNLWAPTDTQYF
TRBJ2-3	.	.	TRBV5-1	TGCGCCAGCAGCCGGGCGTACACAGATACGCAGTATTTT	CASSRAYTDTQYF
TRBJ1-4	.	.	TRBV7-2	TGTGCCAGCAGCCTCGGGGGCGGCAATGAAAAACTGTTTTTT	CASSLGGGNEKLFF
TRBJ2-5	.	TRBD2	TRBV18	TGTGCCAGCTCACCAACTCTCACGGGGGGGCCGGAGACCCAGTACTTC	CASSPTLTGGPETQYF
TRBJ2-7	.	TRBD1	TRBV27	TGTGCCACTCGTGGCCCGGGACAGGGGGCTTACGAGCAGTACTTC	CATRGPGQGAYEQYF
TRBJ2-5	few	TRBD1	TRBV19	TGTGCCAGTAGCCAACGGACAGGGGGAAGGCAAGAGACCCAGTACTTC	CASSQRTGGRQETQYF
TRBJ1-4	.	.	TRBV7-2	TGTGCCAGCAGCGGGGACGGAACAACTAATGAAAAACTGTTTTTT	CASSGDGTTNEKLFF
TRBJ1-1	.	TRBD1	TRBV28	TGTGCCAGCAGTAAAAACCGACAGGGTCGGAGCACTGAAGCTTTCTTT	CASSKNRQGRSTEAFF
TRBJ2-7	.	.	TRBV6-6	TGTGCCAGCAGTACGGCCCTGCCCCCCTACGAGCAGTACTTC	CASSTALPPYEQYF
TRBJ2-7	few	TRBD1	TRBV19	TGTGCCAGTAAGCAGAGACAGGGCTACGAGCAGTACTTC	CASKQRQGYEQYF
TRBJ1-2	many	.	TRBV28	TGTGCCAGCACCACGCGGGGTTCGGAGGGCTACACCTTC	CASTTRGSEGYTF
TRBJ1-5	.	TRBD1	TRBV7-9	TGTGCCAGCAGCCGCTTCATACAGGGGGCAAATCAGCCCCAGCATTTT	CASSRFIQGANQPQHF
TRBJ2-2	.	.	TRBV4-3	TGCGCCAGCAGCCAAGCGGCCAGGGCGCATAACACCGGGGAGCTGTTTTTT	CASSQAARAHNTGELFF
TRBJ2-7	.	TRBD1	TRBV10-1	TGCGCCAGCAGTGACCCGGGACAGGGTCAGAACGAGCAGTACTTC	CASSDPGQGQNEQYF
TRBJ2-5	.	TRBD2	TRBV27	TGTGCCAGCAGTTTTGGACTAGCGATAGGGGAAGAGACCCAGTACTTC	CASSFGLAIGEETQYF
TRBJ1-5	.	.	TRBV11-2	TGTGCCAGCAGCCCCAACGTGGGGAGCAATCAGCCCCAGCATTTT	CASSPNVGSNQPQHF
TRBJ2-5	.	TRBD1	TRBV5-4	TGTGCCAGCAACTCGAGGACAGGGGAAGAGACCCAGTACTTC	CASNSRTGEETQYF
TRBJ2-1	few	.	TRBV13	TGTGCCAGCAGCAGAACCGGGACTCAACGTAGAAATGAGCAGTTCTTC	CASSRTGTQRRNEQFF
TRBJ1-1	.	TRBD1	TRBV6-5	TGTGCCAGCAGTTACGTGACAGGGGGCCGAACTGAAGCTTTCTTT	CASSYVTGGRTEAFF
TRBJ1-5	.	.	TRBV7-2	TGTGCCAGCAGCTCGGGAGGGTATCAGCCCCAGCATTTT	CASSSGGYQPQHF
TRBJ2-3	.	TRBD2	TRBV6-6	TGTGCCAGCAGCCGAGGGCGGGGGGGCCTTACAGATACGCAGTATTTT	CASSRGRGGLTDTQYF
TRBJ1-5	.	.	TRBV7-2	TGTGCCAGCAGCTTGGGGGGTACGAGCAATCAGCCCCAGCATTTT	CASSLGGTSNQPQHF
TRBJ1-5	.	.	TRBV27	TGTGCCAGCAGTTTCACCGGCAATCAGCCCCAGCATTTT	CASSFTGNQPQHF
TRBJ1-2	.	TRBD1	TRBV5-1	TGCGCCAGCAGCGAGGGGACAGGGGAAGGCTACACCTTC	CASSEGTGEGYTF
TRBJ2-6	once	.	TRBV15	TGTGCCACCAGCAGACTCCAACACTCTGGGGCCAACGTCCTGACTTTC	CATSRLQHSGANVLTF
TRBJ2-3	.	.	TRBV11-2	TGTGCCAGCAGCTTAGCTCAGGGCAGGGATACGCAGTATTTT	CASSLAQGRDTQYF
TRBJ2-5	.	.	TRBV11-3	TGTGCCAGCAGCTTCGTAACTAGCAATGGGGTCGGTGAGACCCAGTACTTC	CASSFVTSNGVGETQYF
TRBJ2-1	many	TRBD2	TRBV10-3	TGTGCCACCACTGCAGCGGGAGGGTTCTTAAATGAGCAGTTCTTC	CATTAAGGFLNEQFF
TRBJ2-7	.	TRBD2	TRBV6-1	TGTGCCAGCTCGGGCTCGAGCGGGGGGGCTTACGAGCAGTACTTC	CASSGSSGGAYEQYF
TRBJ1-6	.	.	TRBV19	TGTGCCAGTATGGGACAAACCGCGACTACAAATTCACCCCTCCACTTT	CASMGQTATTNSPLHF
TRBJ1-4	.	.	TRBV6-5	TGTGCCAGCAGTTACTCGGGAAGAACTAATGAAAAACTGTTTTTT	CASSYSGRTNEKLFF
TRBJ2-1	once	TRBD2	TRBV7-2	TGTGCCAGCAGCGATAGCGGGAGGACCACCGGGAAGAATGAGCAGTTCTTC	CASSDSGRTTGKNEQFF
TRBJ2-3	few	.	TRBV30	TGTGCCTGGACCCTGTCCCCAGATACGCAGTATTTT	CAWTLSPDTQYF
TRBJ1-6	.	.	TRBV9	TGTGCCAGCAGCGTCGCAGGGGCCCCCTATAATTCACCCCTCCACTTT	CASSVAGAPYNSPLHF
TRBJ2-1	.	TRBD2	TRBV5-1	TGCGCCAGCAGCTTGGAGAATAGCGGGGGGCCTAGCTCCTACAATGAGCAGTTCTTC	CASSLENSGGPSSYNEQFF
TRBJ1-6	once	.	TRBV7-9	TGTGCCAGCAGCTCTCAGGGGAGACGCTCCTATAATTCACCCCTCCACTTT	CASSSQGRRSYNSPLHF
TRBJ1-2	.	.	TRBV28	TGTGCCAGCAGTTTATTATCCGGTGGCTACACCTTC	CASSLLSGGYTF
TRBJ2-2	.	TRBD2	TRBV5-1	TGCGCCAGCAGCTTGGATGCGGGGGCCGGGGAGCTGTTTTTT	CASSLDAGAGELFF
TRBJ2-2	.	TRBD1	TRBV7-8	TGTGCCAGCAGCTTAGTTCAGGCCGTAGGGACAGGGTACACCGGGGAGCTGTTTTTT	CASSLVQAVGTGYTGELFF
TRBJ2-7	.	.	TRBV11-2	TGTGCCAGCAGCTTAGGGGACGGCTACGAGCAGTACTTC	CASSLGDGYEQYF
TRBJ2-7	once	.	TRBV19	TGTGCCAGTAGTATCGGCCACTGGGGGAGTAGTCCCTACGAGCAGTACTTC	CASSIGHWGSSPYEQYF
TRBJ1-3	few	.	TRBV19	TGTGCCAGTATGGATTTCGGGAGCTCTGGAAACACCATATATTTT	CASMDFGSSGNTIYF
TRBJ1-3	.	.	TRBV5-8	TGTGCCAGCAGCCCGCAGGGCTCTGGAAACACCATATATTTT	CASSPQGSGNTIYF
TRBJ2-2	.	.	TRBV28	TGTGCCAGCAGTCCACAGGCCGGGGAGCTGTTTTTT	CASSPQAGELFF
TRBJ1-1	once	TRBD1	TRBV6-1	TGTGCCAGCAGTGAAGCTTTTGGGCTAGGGTCAACCGGGACAGGGGGCAGAAGCACTGAAGCTTTCTTT	CASSEAFGLGSTGTGGRSTEAFF
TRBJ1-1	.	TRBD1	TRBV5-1	TGCGCCAGCAGCTTGGGGTCCGTAGGGACAGTCAACACTGAAGCTTTCTTT	CASSLGSVGTVNTEAFF
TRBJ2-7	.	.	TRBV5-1	TGCGCCAGCAGCTTCAACACGGGAACCTACGAGCAGTACTTC	CASSFNTGTYEQYF
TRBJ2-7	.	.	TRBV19	TGTGCCAGTAGTACGGCCCTCTCTGGCAGGGCCAACTCCTACGAGCAGTACTTC	CASSTALSGRANSYEQYF
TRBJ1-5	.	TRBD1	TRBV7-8	TGTGCCAGCAGCTTAGTAGGGACAGGGGCCCTTAGCAATCAGCCCCAGCATTTT	CASSLVGTGALSNQPQHF